This T cell receptor beta chain was obtained from a study of T cells after posttransplantation cyclophosphamide. Profiled with immunoSEQ multiplex PCR; TCRdb holds only in-frame clones, not every one. Of about 43,000 clones listed, about 90% were seen once; the top ten hold about 2.5%. Study-level results: Donor CD8+ memory clones often dominated recipient blood repertoires at later times. Blood and skin or GI T cell repertoires showed limited TRB overlap. Recipient CMV seropositivity and CMV reactivation strongly tracked TRB clonality.

CDR1 is SGHKS, CDR2 YYEKEE, per germline (reference sequence). The CDR3 is 15 amino acids. Trimming stripped 3 bases from V and 3 bases from J, with 13 bases between. The count of this clone is one. Its antigen is as yet unknown. A marrow graft followed busulfan-fludarabine conditioning, with cyclophosphamide on days +3 and +4. This chain uses TRBV5-5 with TRBJ1-5, with no clear D. The receptor comes from a male patient aged 55 to 69 who received an allogeneic stem cell transplant from a related donor and was CMV-positive. Some T cells may have originated in the graft donor. The sample consisted of PBMCs, taken roughly 59 days after allogeneic stem cell transplant with posttransplant cyclophosphamide. DNA for the CDR3: TGTGCCAGCAGCTCCCCCGGGATTTTCAATCAGCCCCAGCATTTT. Translated, it gives CASSSPGIFNQPQHF.